Listed here is a single T cell receptor beta chain. This sample is part of a study of blood T cell repertoires in COVID-19. Study overall: Italy, Spain and the United States were the sources of the convalescent and acute COVID-19 samples. PBMCs, B-cell-depleted T cells, or T cells provided the cDNA or gDNA that made up the material.

The V gene's germline CDR1 is MGHRA and CDR2 YSYEKL. CDR3 length equals 15 residues. V was shortened by 7 bases and J by 1 base, with 16 bases between the two germline ends. As originally analysed: From reference gene primer amplification, estimates of nucleated cell counts were derived. The table came from immunoSEQ multiplex PCR; TCRdb's copy has only in-frame clones and leaves some out. That table supplies the V and J calls and clone size; D and trimming were determined from the DNA. Of about 350,000 clones in the sample, around 90% were seen once. This receptor was identified in a woman aged 18-29 years who had recovered from COVID-19. The sequenced sample was peripheral blood. This chain connects TRBV4-1 to TRBJ1-1; a weak D match, TRBD1 (5 bases). CDR3 DNA sequence: TGCGCCAGCACCCCAGCGGGGGGGAGGAACACTGAAGCTTTCTTT. It is translated as CASTPAGGRNTEAFF.